In its sample, the clone carrying this T cell receptor beta chain ranks as large. Its antigen is not identified. These data are taken from a study of OX40 agonist ivuxolimab in advanced cancers. Germline V lookup: CDR1 MNHEY, CDR2 SMNVEV (reference sequence). CDR3 length: 13 amino acids. Trimming removed 8 bases at V and 4 bases at J, with 11 bases between. The assay was immunoSEQ multiplex PCR, and TCRdb's table has in-frame clones only and misses some. The sample lists almost 35,000 clones, over 75% occurring once. Whole-study findings and limits: Several nonresponders also turned out to have low normalized T-cell clonal expansion.

This receptor was obtained from an adult with an advanced solid tumor such as melanoma, head and neck, liver or kidney cancer. Here the sequenced sample was CD4+ or CD8+ T cells sorted from blood, taken in a trial of the OX40 agonist ivuxolimab. The chain joins TRBV27 to TRBJ2-2, with D perhaps assigned TRBD1 or TRBD2 (5 bases each). CDR3 sequence: CASGTWGTGELFF. CDR3 DNA: TGTGCCAGCGGGACGTGGGGCACCGGGGAGCTGTTTTTT.